One sample yielded the 17 T cell receptor beta chains listed below, sequenced in a study of shared clonotypes between healthy human individuals. Using immunoSEQ multiplex PCR, the repertoire was profiled, and TCRdb retains in-frame clones only, with some absent. The sample carries around 1,000,000 clones, roughly 80% recorded once. The specimen was memory CD4+ T cells from PBMCs. Described subset: CD45RA-negative fraction. The receptors shown here come from a man aged 18 to 29 in good health. Some clones in this sample may be carry-over from other donors' samples.

The V gene is TRBV18, the J gene TRBJ2-3; 15 bases fit TRBD2. This CDR3 spans 18 amino acids. The J segment lost 2 bases and the V segment lost 4 bases, leaving 7 bases of the junction unmatched. Germline CDR1 KGHSH, CDR2 LQKENI. CDR3 sequence reads: CASSRGLAGGPDTDTQYF. The CDR3 DNA follows: TGTGCCAGCTCACGAGGACTAGCGGGAGGGCCTGACACAGATACGCAGTATTTT.

The chain joins TRBV11-2 to TRBJ1-1, with D hard to call. Germline lookup yields CDR1 SGHAT and CDR2 FQNNGV. Trimming removed 5 bases at V and 2 bases at J, with 15 bases between. The length of the CDR3 is 15 residues. The CDR3 bases are TGTGCCAGCAGCCCCATCCGGACGGGAAACACTGAAGCTTTCTTT. Amino acid sequence: CASSPIRTGNTEAFF.

A word on this clone: It may be a read error: a sequence one base away is much more abundant. This chain links TRBV30 with TRBJ2-5; 8 nucleotides match TRBD1. The length of the CDR3 is 13 residues. Germline V CDR1 and CDR2: GTSNPN, SVGIG (reference sequence). The CDR3 protein is CACNRGFGEAQYF. The CDR3 bases are TGTGCCTGTAACAGGGGGTTTGGAGAGGCCCAGTACTTC.

The V call is TRBV5-1, the J call TRBJ2-5, with D maybe TRBD1 (6 bases). CDR3 size: 13 residues. Germline assignment: CDR1 SGHRS and CDR2 YFSETQ. The ends were cut back, 2 bases at V and 14 bases at J, with 19 bases in the middle. The CDR3 DNA is TGCGCCAGCAGCTTTCCAGGGGCAGAGACCCCCTACTTC. Translating it yields CASSFPGAETPYF.

The chain joins TRBV30 to TRBJ1-1; D unresolved. Germline V gene sequence: CDR1 GTSNPN, CDR2 SVGIG (reference sequence). V lost 2 bases to trimming and J lost 5 bases, with 12 bases between them. The CDR3 contains 13 residues. CDR3 in DNA: TGTGCCTGGAGTAAAGTTCAGAGGACTGAAGCTTTCTTT. The encoded protein is CAWSKVQRTEAFF.

In regard to this clone: Within the sample, other DNA sequences also encode this same CDR3. The chain combines TRBV15 with TRBJ2-7; possibly TRBD2 for D (6 bases). Germline assignment: CDR1 LNHNV and CDR2 YYDKDF (reference sequence). V lost 3 bases to trimming and J lost 4 bases, with 13 bases between them. CDR3 length equals 14 residues. The CDR3 DNA is TGTGCCACCAGCAGGGGGGGTACGGCATACGAGCAGTACTTC. It yields the protein CATSRGGTAYEQYF.

The rearrangement joins TRBV2 to TRBJ2-1; TRBD2 agrees at 8 bases. CDR1 SNHLY and CDR2 FYNNEI come from the germline V gene. This CDR3 spans 14 amino acids. The V segment lost 8 bases and the J segment 8 bases; nucleotides outside the gene matches: 11. The CDR3 DNA sequence: TGTGCCAGCGAACCAGCGGGAGTTTTCGATGAGCAGTTCTTC. Its protein is CASEPAGVFDEQFF.

The gene calls are TRBV18 and TRBJ1-1; TRBD1 matches at 8 bases. The CDR3 contains 14 residues. J gave up 4 bases and V 4 bases, and 5 bases lay outside the gene matches. Germline assignment: CDR1 KGHSH and CDR2 LQKENI. The CDR3 DNA follows: TGTGCCAGCTCACGGACAGGGCTGGGCACTGAAGCTTTCTTT. As protein: CASSRTGLGTEAFF.

The V gene is TRBV18, the J gene TRBJ2-1; 7 bases agree with TRBD2. This CDR3 spans 15 amino acids. V dropped 4 bases and J dropped 7; count of bases not matched to a gene: 10. Looked up from germline, CDR1 is KGHSH and CDR2 is LQKENI. The CDR3 sequence is CASSQNSGTGNEQFF. For the CDR3, the DNA is TGTGCCAGCTCACAAAACAGCGGGACCGGGAATGAGCAGTTCTTC.

The chain couples TRBV6-4 to TRBJ2-3, with D tentatively TRBD1 or TRBD2 (5 bases each). The V and J ends lost 2 bases and 6 bases respectively, with 12 bases between them. The CDR3 spans 14 residues. Germline CDR1 MRHNA, CDR2 SNTAGT. DNA of the CDR3: TGTGCCAGCAGTGACCGGGACGGCGAGGATACGCAGTATTTT. Protein sequence: CASSDRDGEDTQYF.

J is TRBJ1-2 and V is TRBV5-1; D remains ambiguous. This CDR3 contains 14 residues. The V gene's germline CDR1 is SGHRS and CDR2 YFSETQ. Deletions cut 4 bases from V and 5 bases from J, with 15 bases between. The CDR3 bases are TGCGCCAGCAGCCAATCTCAGCGGAGGTATGGCTACACCTTC. This translates into CASSQSQRRYGYTF. Full variable domain (missing parts from reference TRBV5-1 and TRBJ1-2): KAGVTQTPRYLIKTRGQQVTLSCSPISGHRSVSWYQQTPGQGLQFLFEYFSETQRNKGNFPGRFSGRQFSNSRSEMNVSTLELGDSALYLCASSQSQRRYGYTFGSGTRLTVV.

The chain uses TRBV15 and TRBJ1-5; D might be TRBD1 (6 bases). The CDR3 sequence is 15 residues long. Trimming stripped 1 base from V and 12 bases from J, with 19 bases between. CDR1 LNHNV and CDR2 YYDKDF come from the germline V gene (reference sequence). This CDR3 reads CATSRVKTPQDSQHF. The CDR3, as DNA: TGTGCCACCAGCAGAGTTAAAACTCCCCAGGACAGCCAGCATTTT.

This chain joins TRBV4-1 and TRBJ1-2; no clear D gene. With 4 bases removed from V and 4 bases from J, the gap between germline ends came to 10 bases. CDR3 length: 13 residues. Germline assignment: CDR1 MGHRA and CDR2 YSYEKL. The CDR3 loop reads CASSLDGLYGYTF. The CDR3 DNA follows: TGCGCCAGCAGCCTGGACGGGCTCTATGGCTACACCTTC.

This clone was counted between two and nine times. The rearrangement uses TRBV28 and TRBJ1-1; D ambiguous. In germline, CDR1 is MDHEN, CDR2 SYDVKM. V shed 8 bases and J shed 0 bases, with 13 bases lying between them. The CDR3 is made up of 14 amino acids. Here the CDR3 reads CASAGRRMNTEAFF. DNA for the CDR3: TGTGCCAGCGCTGGGCGGCGGATGAACACTGAAGCTTTCTTT.

This clone was detected many times. This sequence joins TRBV30 and TRBJ2-1; the D is unclear. This CDR3 is built from 13 residues. Trimming took 4 bases from V and 0 from J, leaving 7 bases between them. CDR1 GTSNPN and CDR2 SVGIG come from the germline V gene (reference sequence). The CDR3 spells CAWKAGSYNEQFF. For the CDR3, the DNA is TGTGCCTGGAAAGCAGGCTCCTACAATGAGCAGTTCTTC. Using reference TRBV30 and TRBJ2-1 for the parts outside the CDR3, the full variable domain is SQTIHQWPATLVQPVGSPLSLECTVEGTSNPNLYWYRQAAGRGLQLLFYSVGIGQISSEVPQNLSASRPQDRQFILSSKKLLLSDSGFYLCAWKAGSYNEQFFGPGTRLTVL.

This clone was observed a single time. The chain combines TRBV19 with TRBJ2-3; 13 bases agree with TRBD2. Unmatched junction bases numbered 5, after V lost 1 base and J lost 4 bases. Germline values: CDR1 LNHDA, CDR2 SQIVND (reference sequence). The CDR3 runs 17 residues. CDR3 sequence reads: CASSIAGLAGVPDTQYF. The CDR3 DNA sequence: TGTGCCAGTAGTATAGCCGGACTAGCGGGAGTGCCAGATACGCAGTATTTT.

This clone was found once. V gene TRBV28 combines with J gene TRBJ1-2; 11 positions agree with TRBD1. The germline gives CDR1 MDHEN, CDR2 SYDVKM. The length of the CDR3 is 16 residues. With V trimmed by 5 bases and J by 4 bases, 9 bases remained unmatched. CDR3 amino acids: CASSKDRGRYGYGYTF. For the CDR3, the DNA is TGTGCCAGCAGTAAGGACAGGGGGCGGTATGGCTATGGCTACACCTTC.